The 25 T cell receptor beta chains given below trace back to one sample, sequenced in a study of OX40 agonist ivuxolimab in advanced cancers. TCRdb keeps only in-frame clones here, not all; method: immunoSEQ multiplex PCR. The data contain more than 20,000 clones, approximately 87% of them seen just once; the ten biggest clones take up 29%. The sequences come from CD4+ or CD8+ T cells sorted from blood, collected in a trial of the OX40 agonist ivuxolimab. The receptors were gathered from an adult with an advanced solid tumor such as melanoma, head and neck, liver or kidney cancer.

Relative to its sample, this clone is medium-sized. J is TRBJ1-2 and V is TRBV28; D gene ambiguous. The V gene lost 6 bases and the J gene lost 3 bases, with 20 bases spanning the gap. The CDR3 spans 16 residues. CDR1 is MDHEN, CDR2 SYDVKM, per germline. CDR3 in DNA: TGTGCCAGCAGACCCATTCTTGGGGAGTCCGACTATGGCTACACCTTC. The encoded protein is CASRPILGESDYGYTF.

The chain employs TRBV2 and TRBJ2-1; 8 bases fit TRBD1. Germline CDR1 and CDR2: SNHLY and FYNNEI. The CDR3 runs to 13 residues. V lost 6 bases and J lost 2; bases outside the gene matches: 0. The CDR3 coding sequence is TGTGCCAGCAGGGACAGGGCCTACAATGAGCAGTTCTTC. The encoded protein is CASRDRAYNEQFF.

This chain links TRBV7-9 with TRBJ2-6, with TRBD2 matching 10 bases. Germline values: CDR1 SEHNR, CDR2 FQNEAQ (reference sequence). V shed 6 bases, J shed 17 bases, and the junction held 13 bases outside the gene matches. The CDR3 length is 14 residues. The CDR3, as DNA: TGTGCCAGCAGTCCTGAGCGCGGACTAGCGGAAGTGACTTTC. It yields the protein CASSPERGLAEVTF.

This chain connects TRBV28 to TRBJ2-3; 10 bases agree with TRBD2. Losses at the gene ends were 3 bases for V and 4 bases for J; bases not matched to a gene: 7. The germline V gene has CDR1 MDHEN and CDR2 SYDVKM. The CDR3 contains 16 residues. The CDR3 bases are TGTGCCAGCAGTTTGTCTAGCGGGAGCTCTCCAGATACGCAGTATTTT. This translates into CASSLSSGSSPDTQYF.

The chain couples TRBV27 to TRBJ2-3; D unclear. The CDR3 is 13 amino acids. Per the germline V gene, CDR1 is MNHEY and CDR2 is SMNVEV (reference sequence). V lost 4 bases and J 5 bases, leaving 10 bases between the germline ends. The CDR3 bases are TGTGCCAGCAGTTCCCAACTTGAAGATACGCAGTATTTT. The encoded protein is CASSSQLEDTQYF.

This clone was seen just once. The gene calls are TRBV28 and TRBJ1-1; D gene unclear. Germline CDR1 MDHEN, CDR2 SYDVKM. V gave up 7 bases and J gave up 5 bases, with 14 bases separating them. The CDR3 spans 13 residues. The CDR3 DNA reads as TGTGCCAGCATCTGGGATAGTGGTACTGAAGCTTTCTTT. It specifies CASIWDSGTEAFF.

The V gene is TRBV4-3, the J gene TRBJ1-4; 7 positions match TRBD1. Trimming at V came to 5 bases and at J to 8 bases, leaving 14 bases not matched to a gene. The CDR3 runs 16 residues. Germline CDR1 reads LGHNA; CDR2 reads YSLEER. The CDR3 reads CASSYILQGKVEKLFF. The CDR3 DNA sequence: TGCGCCAGCAGCTACATCCTACAGGGGAAGGTAGAAAAACTGTTTTTT.

CDR3 region: CASTTQGARGNTIYF. DNA for the CDR3: TGTGCCAGCACCACACAGGGGGCTCGTGGAAACACCATATATTTT. This chain joins TRBV6-5 and TRBJ1-3, with 9 bases fitting TRBD1. This CDR3 has 15 amino acids. The V gene's germline CDR1 is MNHEY and CDR2 SVGAGI. V was pared by 7 bases and J by 3 bases, with 7 bases of the junction left unmatched.

This clone was recorded only once. V usage is TRBV7-8 and J usage is TRBJ2-1; D gene unclear. Germline assignment: CDR1 SGHVS and CDR2 FQNEAQ. Deletions cut 1 base from V and 0 bases from J, with 13 bases between. The CDR3 runs 17 residues. CDR3 DNA: TGTGCCAGCAGCTTAGTTCGTACTACGAGCTCCTACAATGAGCAGTTCTTC. It yields the protein CASSLVRTTSSYNEQFF.

This chain uses TRBV4-1 with TRBJ2-7; 11 nucleotides agree with TRBD2. Trimming took 2 bases from V and 3 from J; bases not matched to a gene: 3. Germline V lookup: CDR1 MGHRA, CDR2 YSYEKL. This CDR3 spans 15 amino acids. CDR3 protein: CASSQLLAGDYEQYF. CDR3 in DNA: TGCGCCAGCAGCCAATTACTAGCGGGAGACTACGAGCAGTACTTC.

V gene TRBV19 combines with J gene TRBJ2-7; tentative D call: TRBD2 (6 bases). V was clipped by 7 bases and J by 4 bases, with 17 bases between them. CDR3 size: 14 residues. The germline gives CDR1 LNHDA, CDR2 SQIVND (reference sequence). The CDR3 loop is CASMGGFTGYEQYF. CDR3 coding DNA: TGTGCCAGTATGGGGGGTTTTACCGGGTACGAGCAGTACTTC.

In this sample, this clone turned up a few times. V usage is TRBV30 and J usage is TRBJ2-3; the D call may be TRBD1 or TRBD2 (5 bases each). CDR3 size: 15 residues. CDR1 is GTSNPN, CDR2 SVGIG, per germline (reference sequence). V shed 8 bases and J shed 2 bases, with 20 bases lying between them. CDR3 nucleotides: TGTGCCGGAAATCGCGACGGGGACCCCACAGATACGCAGTATTTT. It codes for CAGNRDGDPTDTQYF. Full variable domain (rest looked up from reference TRBV30 and TRBJ2-3): SQTIHQWPATLVQPVGSPLSLECTVEGTSNPNLYWYRQAAGRGLQLLFYSVGIGQISSEVPQNLSASRPQDRQFILSSKKLLLSDSGFYLCAGNRDGDPTDTQYFGPGTRLTVL.

The J gene is TRBJ2-1, the V gene TRBV7-9; D is undetermined. The length of the CDR3 is 14 residues. Germline CDR1 and CDR2: SEHNR and FQNEAQ (reference sequence). V shed 3 bases and J shed 2 bases, with 8 bases lying between them. CDR3 sequence: CASSFPGAYNEQFF. The CDR3 coding sequence is TGTGCCAGCAGCTTTCCCGGAGCCTACAATGAGCAGTTCTTC.

Relative to its sample, this clone is hyperexpanded. At the DNA level, this CDR3 is encoded by other sequences in the same sample as well. V and J are TRBV25-1 and TRBJ1-1; maybe TRBD1 (6 bases). The CDR3 extends over 12 amino acids. The germline V gene encodes CDR1 MGHDK and CDR2 SYGVNS. V was cut by 5 bases and J by 5 bases, with 9 bases left in between. The CDR3 DNA sequence: TGTGCCAGCAGTCCCAGGGGAACTGAAGCTTTCTTT. This encodes CASSPRGTEAFF.

The genes are TRBV30 and TRBJ1-6; no firm D call. The CDR3 totals 13 residues. Germline lookup yields CDR1 GTSNPN and CDR2 SVGIG (reference sequence). Trimming cost V 4 bases and J 7 bases, with 11 bases left between them. This CDR3 reads CAWNQVLNSPLHF. The CDR3 DNA sequence: TGTGCCTGGAACCAGGTTTTAAATTCACCCCTCCACTTT.

As DNA, the CDR3 is TGTGCCAGCAGCTACCTGTGGGCCAGCTCCTACAATGAGCAGTTCTTC. Its protein product is CASSYLWASSYNEQFF. This sequence joins TRBV7-2 and TRBJ2-1; no firm D call. Trimming left V 4 bases short and J 0 bases short, with 13 bases between. The CDR3 consists of 16 residues. Germline-derived CDR1 and CDR2 are SGHTA and FQGNSA. Looking up the rest from reference TRBV7-2 and TRBJ2-1 gives the full variable domain: GAGVSQSPSNKVTEKGKDVELRCDPISGHTALYWYRQSLGQGLEFLIYFQGNSAPDKSGLPSDRFSAERTGGSVSTLTIQRTQQEDSAVYLCASSYLWASSYNEQFFGPGTRLTVL.

This chain connects TRBV10-1 to TRBJ2-1; 7 bases fit TRBD2. V shed 3 bases, J shed 8 bases, and the junction held 7 bases outside the gene matches. The CDR3 runs to 14 residues. From germline, CDR1 is WNHNN and CDR2 SYGVQD (reference sequence). In nucleotides, the CDR3 is TGCGCCAGCAGTGACGGACTAGTTGGGGATGAGCAGTTCTTC. The encoded protein is CASSDGLVGDEQFF.

The rearrangement joins TRBV21-1 to TRBJ1-2. TRBV21-1 corresponds to a pseudogene. This CDR3 has 17 amino acids. The CDR3 nucleotides are TGTGCCAGCAGCAAAGATCCGGGGCAGGGAGGGGGCTATGGCTACACCTTC. Amino acid sequence: CASSKDPGQGGGYGYTF.

The genes are TRBV6-5 and TRBJ1-1; 7 bases agree with TRBD1. Germline CDR1 and CDR2: MNHEY and SVGAGI. The J segment lost 10 bases and the V segment lost 10 bases, leaving 9 bases of the junction unmatched. The CDR3 loop spans 11 amino acids. The CDR3 is CATGPQGGAFF. For the CDR3, the DNA is TGTGCCACAGGCCCCCAGGGGGGAGCTTTCTTT.

The gene calls are TRBV7-6 and TRBJ2-3, with TRBD1 matching 9 bases. CDR1 and CDR2 from the germline V gene are SGHVS and FNYEAQ. This CDR3 spans 17 amino acids. The junction had 9 bases not matched to a gene; V was cut back by 1 base and J by 4 bases. The CDR3 loop reads CASSLDWGQGVPDTQYF. In DNA form, the CDR3 reads TGTGCCAGCAGCTTAGATTGGGGACAGGGAGTTCCAGATACGCAGTATTTT.

This chain joins TRBV11-2 and TRBJ2-1, with D hard to call. The germline CDR1 and CDR2 sequences are SGHAT and FQNNGV. CDR3 length equals 13 residues. Trimming removed 3 bases at V and 10 bases at J, with 13 bases between. CDR3 nucleotide sequence: TGTGCCAGCAGCTTTGGCAGCTGGTTGGAGCAGTTCTTC. This translates into CASSFGSWLEQFF.

The chain combines TRBV9 with TRBJ1-1; D is unresolved. CDR1 is SGDLS and CDR2 is YYNGEE in the germline V gene. The CDR3 sequence is 14 residues long. V was cut by 0 bases and J by 1 base, with 7 bases left in between. CDR3 DNA sequence: TGTGCCAGCAGCGTAGAACCCCAGAACACTGAAGCTTTCTTT. It is translated as CASSVEPQNTEAFF.

The V call is TRBV15, the J call TRBJ2-7, with D unresolved. The germline V gene has CDR1 LNHNV and CDR2 YYDKDF (reference sequence). V shed 3 bases and J shed 4 bases, with 7 bases lying between them. The CDR3 contains 12 residues. CDR3 region: CATSSGQYEQYF. CDR3 coding DNA: TGTGCCACCAGCAGCGGTCAGTACGAGCAGTACTTC.

The chain is built from TRBV27 and TRBJ1-2; TRBD1 agrees at 9 bases. The CDR3 has 14 amino acids. V shed 6 bases and J 4 bases; nucleotides not matched to a gene: 6. CDR1 is MNHEY, CDR2 SMNVEV, per germline (reference sequence). This chain's CDR3 is CASRRTGVGYGYTF. The DNA of the CDR3 is TGTGCCAGCAGAAGGACAGGGGTTGGCTATGGCTACACCTTC.

The chain couples TRBV6-5 to TRBJ1-2; D gene unclear. The CDR3 has 13 amino acids. V dropped 0 bases and J dropped 1 base, with 3 bases sitting between them. Germline V gene data show CDR1 as MNHEY and CDR2 as SVGAGI. CDR3 loop: CASSYSSNYGYTF. In nucleotides, the CDR3 is TGTGCCAGCAGTTACTCGAGTAACTATGGCTACACCTTC.